A single sample is the source of the 13 T cell receptor beta chains below, sequenced in a study of OX40 agonist ivuxolimab in advanced cancers. Only in-frame clones appear in the TCRdb table, and some are missing; sequencing was by immunoSEQ multiplex PCR. This table holds some 30,000 clones, roughly 74% found once. The sample consisted of CD4+ or CD8+ T cells sorted from blood, taken in a trial of the OX40 agonist ivuxolimab. The receptors come from an adult with an advanced solid tumor such as melanoma, head and neck, liver or kidney cancer.

The chain combines TRBV19 with TRBJ1-3, with 8 bases that match TRBD1. The CDR3 runs to 20 residues. Germline-derived CDR1 and CDR2 are LNHDA and SQIVND (reference sequence). After removal of 0 bases from V and 0 bases from J, the junction contained 13 bases not matched to a gene. The CDR3 sequence is CASSIDSFGRGLFSGNTIYF. The CDR3 region has the DNA TGTGCCAGTAGTATAGATAGTTTCGGCAGGGGGCTCTTCTCTGGAAACACCATATATTTT.

The rearrangement uses TRBV2 and TRBJ2-7, with D perhaps given as TRBD1 or TRBD2 (6 bases each). Looked up from germline, CDR1 is SNHLY and CDR2 is FYNNEI. This CDR3 is built from 16 residues. Trimming took off 0 bases at V and 4 bases at J, with 16 bases between the two ends. CDR3 residues: CASSEAQPGGGYEQYF. The CDR3 DNA follows: TGTGCCAGCAGTGAAGCGCAGCCCGGGGGCGGGTACGAGCAGTACTTC.

The rearrangement uses TRBV5-4 and TRBJ1-6, with D unclear. Germline V gene data show CDR1 as SGHNT and CDR2 as YYREEE (reference sequence). The CDR3 covers 14 residues. Trimming pared 1 base from V and 6 bases from J, leaving 8 bases between. The CDR3 DNA reads TGTGCCAGCAGCTTGAGTGGGAGTAATTCACCCCTCCACTTT. Amino acids: CASSLSGSNSPLHF.

The chain joins TRBV5-6 to TRBJ2-7; no definite D call. CDR3 length: 13 amino acids. The germline V and J ends were trimmed by 4 bases and 5 bases, with 13 bases remaining between them. Germline lookup yields CDR1 SGHDT and CDR2 YYEEEE. The CDR3 nucleotides are TGTGCCAGCAGCCCCGGGCAGCCCCACGAGCAGTACTTC. Its protein is CASSPGQPHEQYF.

This clone came up once. At one end the junction does not follow the germline gene, possibly because of a read error. The chain combines TRBV27 with TRBJ2-5, with a weak D call TRBD2 (5 bases). The end of the DNA aligns better with TRBJ2-7, so the J call may be wrong. This CDR3 region has 14 residues. Looked up from germline, CDR1 is MNHEY and CDR2 is SMNVEV (reference sequence). The CDR3 nucleotides read TGTGCCAGCAGTGTATCGGACTGGACCTACGAGCAGTACTTC. Translated, it gives CASSVSDWTYEQYF.

The V gene is TRBV18, the J gene TRBJ2-7, with 12 bases lining up with TRBD2. CDR3 length equals 15 residues. Germline assignment: CDR1 KGHSH and CDR2 LQKENI. The CDR3 reads CASSTGLAGSSEQYV. Here the CDR3 DNA reads TGTGCCAGCTCAACCGGACTAGCGGGGTCCTCCGAGCAGTACGTC.

This clone was seen once. V and J are TRBV7-9 and TRBJ2-1; tentatively, D is TRBD1 or TRBD2 (5 bases each). The CDR3 is made up of 17 amino acids. Germline V gives CDR1 SEHNR, CDR2 FQNEAQ (reference sequence). Deletions cut 1 base from V and 5 bases from J, with 18 bases between. CDR3 DNA sequence: TGTGCCAGCAGCTTAGAGGGGTCGCTAGCAGGTCACAATGAGCAGTTCTTC. Protein sequence: CASSLEGSLAGHNEQFF.

The chain employs TRBV5-1 and TRBJ1-2, with D unclear. Germline V CDR1 and CDR2: SGHRS, YFSETQ. V lost 0 bases and J 5 bases, leaving 8 bases between the germline ends. The CDR3 loop spans 13 amino acids. The CDR3 nucleotides read TGCGCCAGCAGCTTGGGCCAAGTTTATGGCTACACCTTC. The encoded protein is CASSLGQVYGYTF.

The CDR3 nucleotides are TGTGCCAGCAGCGACGGGACAGGGATTGAAAAACTGTTTTTT. Encoded protein: CASSDGTGIEKLFF. The V call is TRBV5-6, the J call TRBJ1-4, with 9 bases lining up with TRBD1. CDR1 is SGHDT, CDR2 YYEEEE, per germline. With 4 bases clipped from V and 7 bases from J, the junction kept 5 bases outside the gene matches. CDR3 length equals 14 residues. Looking up the rest from reference TRBV5-6 and TRBJ1-4 gives the full variable domain: DAGVTQSPTHLIKTRGQQVTLRCSPKSGHDTVSWYQQALGQGPQFIFQYYEEEERQRGNFPDRFSGHQFPNYSSELNVNALLLGDSALYLCASSDGTGIEKLFFGSGTQLSVL.

V is TRBV29-1 and J is TRBJ2-1, with 9 bases fitting TRBD1. The CDR3 runs 15 residues. V lost 7 bases, J lost 8 bases, and 15 bases stayed unmatched. The germline V gene has CDR1 SQVTM and CDR2 ANQGSEA. CDR3 amino acids: CSALSRTGAQDEQFF. In nucleotides, the CDR3 is TGCAGCGCGCTCTCCAGGACAGGGGCGCAGGATGAGCAGTTCTTC.

The V gene is TRBV11-2, the J gene TRBJ2-1; 9 positions agree with TRBD2. From germline, CDR1 is SGHAT and CDR2 FQNNGV. The CDR3 spans 15 residues. V trimming: 3 bases; J trimming: 5 bases; junction bases outside the gene matches: 5. The CDR3 loop is CASSFSAGGDNEQFF. The CDR3 coding sequence is TGTGCCAGCAGCTTTTCCGCGGGGGGGGACAATGAGCAGTTCTTC.

V gene TRBV27 combines with J gene TRBJ2-2; no firm D call. The CDR3 consists of 14 residues. Trimming shortened V by 3 bases and J by 1 base, and 6 bases separated the two germline ends. Germline V gene lookup returns CDR1 MNHEY and CDR2 SMNVEV (reference sequence). The CDR3 loop reads CASSFGRNTGELFF. CDR3 in DNA: TGTGCCAGCAGTTTTGGACGGAACACCGGGGAGCTGTTTTTT.

The chain employs TRBV5-1 and TRBJ1-2; TRBD1 matches 7 bases. Trimming removed 7 bases from V and 4 bases from J; junction bases left unmatched: 10. The CDR3 extends over 14 amino acids. Looked up from germline, CDR1 is SGHRS and CDR2 is YFSETQ. For the CDR3, the DNA is TGCGCCAGCGGGGAAAAGCAGGGGGTCTATGGCTACACCTTC. Residues: CASGEKQGVYGYTF.